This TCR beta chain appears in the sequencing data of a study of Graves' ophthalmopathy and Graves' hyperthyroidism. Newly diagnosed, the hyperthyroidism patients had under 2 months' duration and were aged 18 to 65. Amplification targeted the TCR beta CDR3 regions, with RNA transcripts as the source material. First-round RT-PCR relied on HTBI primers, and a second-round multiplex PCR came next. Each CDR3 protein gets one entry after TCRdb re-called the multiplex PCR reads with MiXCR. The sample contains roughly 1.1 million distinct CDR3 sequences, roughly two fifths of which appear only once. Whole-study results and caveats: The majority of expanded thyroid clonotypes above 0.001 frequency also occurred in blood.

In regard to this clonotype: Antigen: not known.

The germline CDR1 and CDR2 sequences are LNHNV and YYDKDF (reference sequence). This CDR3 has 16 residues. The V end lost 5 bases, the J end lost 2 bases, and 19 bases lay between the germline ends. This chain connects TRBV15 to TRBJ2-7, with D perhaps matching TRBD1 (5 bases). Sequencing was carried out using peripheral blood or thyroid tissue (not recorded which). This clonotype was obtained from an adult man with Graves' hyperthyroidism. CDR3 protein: CATSGLDTRTTYEQYF. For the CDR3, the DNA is TGTGCCACCAGCGGATTGGACACCAGAACGACCTACGAGCAGTACTTC. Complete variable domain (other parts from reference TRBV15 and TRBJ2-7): DAMVIQNPRYQVTQFGKPVTLSCSQTLNHNVMYWYQQKSSQAPKLLFHYYDKDFNNEADTPDNFQSRRPNTSFCFLDIRSPGLGDTAMYLCATSGLDTRTTYEQYFGPGTRLTVT.